This is a list of T cell receptor beta chains from one sample in a study of T cells in Graves' hyperthyroidism and ophthalmopathy. MiXCR, run by TCRdb on the multiplex PCR reads, gives a single entry per CDR3 protein. This table holds more than 350,000 distinct CDR3 sequences, around 13% found once. The sequenced sample was blood. The receptors stem from a woman aged 25-40 years with Graves' ophthalmopathy. CDR3s include the opening cysteine and the closing phenylalanine or tryptophan. Fields, in order: J gene, V gene, clone size, CDR3 protein. Size is omitted from some rows. Given values are once, few, many or a class for expanded clones.

j_gene: TRBJ2-5; v_gene: TRBV11-2; abundance: many; CDR3aa: CASSPGSAGGVPQETQYF
j_gene: TRBJ1-3; v_gene: TRBV7-6; abundance: once; CDR3aa: CASSPDSRDTIYF
j_gene: TRBJ2-1; v_gene: TRBV7-9; abundance: many; CDR3aa: CASSPVRSPRYEQFF
j_gene: TRBJ2-1; v_gene: TRBV12-3/TRBV12-4; abundance: many; CDR3aa: CASSSTGGGEFF
j_gene: TRBJ2-5; v_gene: TRBV10-1; abundance: -; CDR3aa: CASSDGAGVQETQYF
j_gene: TRBJ2-6; v_gene: TRBV5-5; abundance: few; CDR3aa: CASTTASGANVLTF
j_gene: TRBJ2-1; v_gene: TRBV24-1; abundance: many; CDR3aa: CATSDFGTGGDNEQFF
j_gene: TRBJ2-5; v_gene: TRBV20-1; abundance: -; CDR3aa: CSARGYLTETQYF
j_gene: TRBJ1-1; v_gene: TRBV20-1; abundance: many; CDR3aa: CSARTGRGDTEAFF
j_gene: TRBJ1-4; v_gene: TRBV9; abundance: few; CDR3aa: CASSGLGQGKEKLFF
j_gene: TRBJ1-1; v_gene: TRBV24-1; abundance: many; CDR3aa: CATRDGGGTNRTEAFF
j_gene: TRBJ2-7; v_gene: TRBV5-8; abundance: many; CDR3aa: CASSKGTARNYEQYF
j_gene: TRBJ1-3; v_gene: TRBV7-2; abundance: many; CDR3aa: CASSVPGRGDTIYF
j_gene: TRBJ1-1; v_gene: TRBV4-1; abundance: few; CDR3aa: CASSFIGTVGTEAFF
j_gene: TRBJ1-1; v_gene: TRBV20-1; abundance: many; CDR3aa: CSAPGSRLNTEAFF
j_gene: TRBJ2-1; v_gene: TRBV19; abundance: -; CDR3aa: CASSMSGEEREQFF
j_gene: TRBJ2-7; v_gene: TRBV7-9; abundance: many; CDR3aa: CASSPAGRYEQYF
j_gene: TRBJ2-2; v_gene: TRBV20-1; abundance: few; CDR3aa: CSASGGDTGELFF
j_gene: TRBJ2-3; v_gene: TRBV12-3/TRBV12-4; abundance: many; CDR3aa: CASSSNTGTEGTDTQYF
j_gene: TRBJ2-2; v_gene: TRBV28; abundance: many; CDR3aa: CASSLPTSHFDRVDTGELFF
j_gene: TRBJ2-7; v_gene: TRBV7-9; abundance: -; CDR3aa: CASSLATSGVYEQYF
j_gene: TRBJ2-1; v_gene: TRBV30; abundance: -; CDR3aa: CAWSLAGDNEQFF
j_gene: TRBJ2-4; v_gene: TRBV12-3/TRBV12-4; abundance: many; CDR3aa: CASSLGAGGFVNIQYF
j_gene: TRBJ2-3; v_gene: TRBV12-5; abundance: many; CDR3aa: CASGWDAGFKDTQYF
j_gene: TRBJ1-1; v_gene: TRBV12-3/TRBV12-4; abundance: many; CDR3aa: CASSLRVMDTEAFF
j_gene: TRBJ1-1; v_gene: TRBV12-3/TRBV12-4; abundance: many; CDR3aa: CASSFGRGGANTEAFF
j_gene: TRBJ2-3; v_gene: TRBV7-9; abundance: many; CDR3aa: CASSRRQGSVDTQYF
j_gene: TRBJ2-1; v_gene: TRBV24-1; abundance: many; CDR3aa: CATSDGRSSYNEQFF
j_gene: TRBJ2-5; v_gene: TRBV30; abundance: -; CDR3aa: CAWSSGTSGFETQYF
j_gene: TRBJ2-3; v_gene: TRBV4-1; abundance: -; CDR3aa: CASSQSSTDTQYF
j_gene: TRBJ2-1; v_gene: TRBV9; abundance: -; CDR3aa: CASSVGGSSSNYNEQFF
j_gene: TRBJ2-1; v_gene: TRBV12-3/TRBV12-4; abundance: -; CDR3aa: CASRPSGGAFNEQFF
j_gene: TRBJ1-6; v_gene: TRBV5-4; abundance: many; CDR3aa: CASSPLGGSNSPLHF
j_gene: TRBJ2-3; v_gene: TRBV20-1; abundance: many; CDR3aa: CSALAGLSQYF
j_gene: TRBJ2-5; v_gene: TRBV5-1; abundance: many; CDR3aa: CASSLVIQETQYF
j_gene: TRBJ1-1; v_gene: TRBV11-3; abundance: many; CDR3aa: CASSSPAPGTGYEAFF
j_gene: TRBJ2-3; v_gene: TRBV5-1; abundance: -; CDR3aa: CASSLVTGARRTDTQYF
j_gene: TRBJ2-5; v_gene: TRBV7-9; abundance: many; CDR3aa: CASSPTLLAGGPETQYF
j_gene: TRBJ1-3; v_gene: TRBV6-1; abundance: many; CDR3aa: CASAGGTGNTIYF
j_gene: TRBJ1-4; v_gene: TRBV20-1; abundance: many; CDR3aa: CSSPGTGQNEKLFF
j_gene: TRBJ2-7; v_gene: TRBV2; abundance: many; CDR3aa: CASCGDYEQYF
j_gene: TRBJ2-5; v_gene: TRBV20-1; abundance: many; CDR3aa: CSAKVRRQETQYF
j_gene: TRBJ2-2; v_gene: TRBV6-1; abundance: many; CDR3aa: CASRRTGVTGELFF
j_gene: TRBJ2-5; v_gene: TRBV20-1; abundance: few; CDR3aa: CSAIKLAGASETQYF
j_gene: TRBJ1-2; v_gene: TRBV30; abundance: many; CDR3aa: CAWKDPSMGKIGGYTF
j_gene: TRBJ1-6; v_gene: TRBV13; abundance: many; CDR3aa: CASSYWTGKHSPLHF
j_gene: TRBJ1-2; v_gene: TRBV6-1; abundance: -; CDR3aa: CASSSPGPLGGYTF
j_gene: TRBJ1-1; v_gene: TRBV7-2; abundance: many; CDR3aa: CASSLGASTEAFF
j_gene: TRBJ2-1; v_gene: TRBV6-1; abundance: many; CDR3aa: CASSSEQGPYYNEQFF
j_gene: TRBJ1-1; v_gene: TRBV20-1; abundance: -; CDR3aa: CSARRVGITEAFF
j_gene: TRBJ2-5; v_gene: TRBV7-8; abundance: many; CDR3aa: CASSLGQANQETQYF
j_gene: TRBJ2-3; v_gene: TRBV20-1; abundance: many; CDR3aa: CSASALRGDSTDTQYF
j_gene: TRBJ1-2; v_gene: TRBV6-1; abundance: -; CDR3aa: CANSELQEGWYGYTF
j_gene: TRBJ2-5; v_gene: TRBV11-1; abundance: -; CDR3aa: CASSSLTGREEETQYF
j_gene: TRBJ1-4; v_gene: TRBV7-9; abundance: many; CDR3aa: CASSLGRGRDEKLFF
j_gene: TRBJ2-1; v_gene: TRBV28; abundance: many; CDR3aa: CASSLRLALIRAGEQFF
j_gene: TRBJ2-2; v_gene: TRBV7-9; abundance: many; CDR3aa: CASSSPETGELFF
j_gene: TRBJ2-3; v_gene: TRBV6-5; abundance: -; CDR3aa: CASSFQLAGGTQYF
j_gene: TRBJ2-3; v_gene: TRBV20-1; abundance: many; CDR3aa: CSADQGGGADTQYF